Below are 25 T cell receptor beta chains sequenced from a single sample in a study of T cell responses to AZD1222 COVID-19 vaccine. Profiled with immunoSEQ multiplex PCR; TCRdb holds only in-frame clones, not every one. The sample gives approximately 180,000 clones, approximately 94% of which show up once; about 2.5% is in the top ten. Specimen: peripheral blood, collected on day 0 of AZD1222 vaccination. These receptors all stem from an adult in good health.

The chain joins TRBV5-6 to TRBJ1-3; a weak D match, TRBD1 (5 bases). From germline, CDR1 is SGHDT and CDR2 YYEEEE. The CDR3 is 19 amino acids. Trimming stripped 0 bases from V and 0 bases from J, with 19 bases between. CDR3 DNA: TGTGCCAGCAGCTTGGGAGGGGACTATGGGCCAAGCTCTGGAAACACCATATATTTT. Translated: CASSLGGDYGPSSGNTIYF.

V is TRBV16 and J is TRBJ1-2; D ambiguous. Trimming left V 0 bases short and J 8 bases short, with 13 bases between. Germline CDR1 reads KGHSY; CDR2 reads FQNENV. The CDR3 has 14 residues. Here the CDR3 DNA reads TGTGCCAGCAGCCAATCTAGGGCCCCAGCGGGCTACACCTTC. It translates to CASSQSRAPAGYTF.

The chain carries TRBV5-4 and TRBJ2-7, with a possible D match to TRBD2 (5 bases). CDR1 and CDR2 (germline): SGHNT, YYREEE (reference sequence). This CDR3 contains 14 residues. Trimming pared 0 bases from V and 5 bases from J, leaving 12 bases between. The CDR3 reads CASSLAGIGNEQYF. The CDR3 DNA is TGTGCCAGCAGCTTGGCGGGGATCGGGAACGAGCAGTACTTC.

The V gene is TRBV19, the J gene TRBJ2-7; 10 nucleotides line up with TRBD1. The germline V gene has CDR1 LNHDA and CDR2 SQIVND (reference sequence). The CDR3 spans 14 residues. V lost 8 bases and J lost 0; bases outside the gene matches: 4. CDR3 loop: CASRGQGSSYEQYF. For the CDR3, the DNA is TGTGCCAGTCGGGGACAGGGGTCCTCCTACGAGCAGTACTTC.

The chain is built from TRBV5-4 and TRBJ2-7; 8 positions match TRBD1. The germline gives CDR1 SGHNT, CDR2 YYREEE (reference sequence). V was clipped by 4 bases and J by 1 base; unmatched bases: 10. This CDR3 is built from 16 residues. The CDR3 sequence is CASSRPTGGRSYEQYF. CDR3 DNA: TGTGCCAGCAGCCGTCCAACAGGGGGGAGGTCCTACGAGCAGTACTTC.

The rearrangement joins TRBV3-1 (or the pseudogene TRBV3-2) to TRBJ2-3; the D is unclear. Germline V gene lookup returns CDR1 LGHDT and CDR2 YNNKEL (reference sequence). The CDR3 is made up of 15 amino acids. Trimming stripped 4 bases from V and 6 bases from J, with 17 bases between. The CDR3 nucleotides read TGTGCCAGCAGCCTCCCTGGCGGCTCGGCCGATACGCAGTATTTT. This codes for CASSLPGGSADTQYF.

A single count supports this clone. The CDR3 nucleotides are TGTGCCAGCCAAACAGGGCCAGGGAGATTAAATTCACCCCTCCACTTT. It specifies CASQTGPGRLNSPLHF. The rearrangement uses TRBV2 and TRBJ1-6, with TRBD1 as a possible D gene (6 bases). Germline V gene sequence: CDR1 SNHLY, CDR2 FYNNEI. The V end was cut by 8 bases, the J end by 7 bases, with 21 bases between. There are 16 residues in the CDR3.

V gene TRBV6-4 combines with J gene TRBJ1-1; the D gene is possibly TRBD1 (5 bases). From germline, CDR1 is MRHNA and CDR2 SNTAGT. The CDR3 runs to 15 residues. Trimming took off 5 bases at V and 1 base at J, with 14 bases between the two ends. Written as DNA, the CDR3 is TGTGCCAGCAGTACTAAGGGACGGTCGAACACTGAAGCTTTCTTT. This encodes CASSTKGRSNTEAFF.

The J gene is TRBJ1-1, the V gene TRBV5-6, with no clear D. This CDR3 region has 14 residues. In germline, CDR1 is SGHDT, CDR2 YYEEEE. V was trimmed by 0 bases and J by 0 bases, leaving 6 bases between them. In nucleotides, the CDR3 is TGTGCCAGCAGCTTGGACAGCGTGAACACTGAAGCTTTCTTT. Amino acid sequence: CASSLDSVNTEAFF.

The genes are TRBV27 and TRBJ1-5; 8 bases map to TRBD1. Germline loops: CDR1 MNHEY, CDR2 SMNVEV (reference sequence). Unmatched junction bases numbered 7, after V lost 7 bases and J lost 2 bases. This CDR3 is built from 15 residues. DNA for the CDR3: TGTGCCAGCACCTCCGGGACAGGAGGCAATCAGCCCCAGCATTTT. This codes for CASTSGTGGNQPQHF.

This clone was observed once. The chain couples TRBV20-1 to TRBJ2-1; possible D gene TRBD2, 5 bases. Trimming took off 3 bases at V and 4 bases at J, with 16 bases between the two ends. CDR3 length: 15 residues. Germline CDR1 DFQATT, CDR2 SNEGSKA (reference sequence). The DNA of the CDR3 is TGCAGTGCTAGTTCTGTAACGGGAAAGTACAATGAGCAGTTCTTC. Amino acid sequence: CSASSVTGKYNEQFF.

This sequence joins TRBV29-1 and TRBJ1-2; no reliable D call. CDR3 length equals 13 residues. Germline V CDR1 and CDR2: SQVTM, ANQGSEA. Trimming cost V 4 bases and J 4 bases, with 13 bases left between them. The CDR3 DNA is TGCAGCGTTGTTTGGCCCACGGGCTATGGCTACACCTTC. This sequence encodes CSVVWPTGYGYTF.

The rearrangement links TRBV5-1 to TRBJ2-7; D is possibly TRBD2 (6 bases). The CDR3 runs 14 residues. V lost 5 bases and J lost 0, with 12 bases in between. Germline assignment: CDR1 SGHRS and CDR2 YFSETQ. The CDR3: CASRGVAASYEQYF. The CDR3 DNA is TGCGCCAGCAGGGGGGTAGCGGCCTCCTACGAGCAGTACTTC.

The genes are TRBV7-6 and TRBJ2-2; no firm D call. Per the germline V gene, CDR1 is SGHVS and CDR2 is FNYEAQ. This CDR3 spans 15 amino acids. The germline V and J ends were trimmed by 2 bases and 8 bases, with 15 bases remaining between them. In DNA form, the CDR3 reads TGTGCCAGCAGCTTAATCGCAGCGCTCGGTGGGGAGCTGTTTTTT. Translating gives CASSLIAALGGELFF.

The DNA of the CDR3 is TGTGCCAGCAGCCTGACCGGGACAGGGGGGGACTATGGCTACACCTTC. Its protein product is CASSLTGTGGDYGYTF. J is TRBJ1-2 and V is TRBV5-4; TRBD1 agrees at 11 bases. Germline CDR1 SGHNT, CDR2 YYREEE (reference sequence). V lost 4 bases, J lost 3 bases, and 8 bases stayed unmatched. The CDR3 totals 16 residues.

The V call is TRBV30, the J call TRBJ1-1; 10 bases match TRBD1. The CDR3 contains 21 residues. The germline V gene has CDR1 GTSNPN and CDR2 SVGIG (reference sequence). The V gene end was trimmed by 2 bases and the J gene end by 4 bases; junction bases not matched to a gene: 25. CDR3 in amino acids: CAWSPHLVSLGTGAVGTEAFF. CDR3 DNA: TGTGCCTGGAGTCCACATCTGGTCTCATTGGGGACAGGGGCGGTAGGCACTGAAGCTTTCTTT.

Only one count was recorded for this clone. V gene TRBV3-1 (or the pseudogene TRBV3-2) combines with J gene TRBJ2-3; no clear D. The CDR3 consists of 13 residues. Germline V lookup: CDR1 LGHDT, CDR2 YNNKEL (reference sequence). The ends were cut back, 0 bases at V and 7 bases at J, with 8 bases in the middle. The CDR3 sequence: CASSQDSLYTQYF. CDR3 bases: TGTGCCAGCAGCCAAGATAGTCTCTATACGCAGTATTTT.

This chain joins TRBV3-1 (or the pseudogene TRBV3-2) and TRBJ2-7; D is undetermined. This CDR3 region has 14 residues. Germline V gene data show CDR1 as LGHDT and CDR2 as YNNKEL (reference sequence). Trimming removed 1 base at V and 5 bases at J, with 12 bases between. CDR3 sequence (DNA): TGTGCCAGCAGCCAAGGTTTCGGCAGGAACGAGCAGTACTTC. It encodes CASSQGFGRNEQYF.

This clone was detected only once. V and J are TRBV5-1 and TRBJ2-7, with 10 bases identical to TRBD1. CDR3 length: 16 amino acids. Germline lookup yields CDR1 SGHRS and CDR2 YFSETQ. The V segment lost 4 bases and the J segment 2 bases; nucleotides outside the gene matches: 9. CDR3 nucleotide sequence: TGCGCCAGCAGCCCAAGGCTGGGGACAGGGGCCTACGAGCAGTACTTC. Amino acids: CASSPRLGTGAYEQYF.

The rearrangement joins TRBV6-4 to TRBJ2-1; D ambiguous. The CDR3 loop spans 15 amino acids. Trimming stripped 2 bases from V and 5 bases from J, with 13 bases between. Germline loops: CDR1 MRHNA, CDR2 SNTAGT. CDR3 amino acids: CASSDGRQHNNEQFF. The DNA for the CDR3 is TGTGCCAGCAGTGACGGACGGCAGCACAACAATGAGCAGTTCTTC.

This clone was observed a few times. This chain connects TRBV6-5 to TRBJ2-7; tentative D call: TRBD1 (6 bases). Germline CDR1 and CDR2: MNHEY and SVGAGI. Trimming left V 6 bases short and J 3 bases short, with 18 bases between. The CDR3 consists of 15 residues. CDR3 residues: CASRPGTRPDYEQYF. In nucleotides, the CDR3 is TGTGCCAGCAGACCCGGGACAAGGCCTGACTACGAGCAGTACTTC.

The chain couples TRBV7-9 to TRBJ2-5, with D tentatively TRBD1 (5 bases). The V gene lost 7 bases and the J gene lost 4 bases, with 10 bases spanning the gap. CDR3 length equals 12 residues. Germline V gene lookup returns CDR1 SEHNR and CDR2 FQNEAQ (reference sequence). In nucleotides, the CDR3 is TGTGCCAGCAACGACAGCCCAGAGACCCAGTACTTC. It translates to CASNDSPETQYF.

The CDR3 is CASSIGGGYAFF. CDR3 nucleotides: TGTGCCAGTAGTATAGGAGGAGGGTACGCTTTCTTT. The rearrangement joins TRBV19 to TRBJ1-1; D gene unclear. V was shortened by 1 base and J by 11 bases, with 11 bases between the two germline ends. The CDR3 loop spans 12 amino acids. Germline loops: CDR1 LNHDA, CDR2 SQIVND (reference sequence).

The chain recombines TRBV20-1 with TRBJ2-2; D unclear. The CDR3 spans 13 residues. Germline V gene data show CDR1 as DFQATT and CDR2 as SNEGSKA (reference sequence). Trimming took 3 bases from V and 1 from J, leaving 6 bases between them. CDR3 bases: TGCAGTGCTAGTCGTGGGAACACCGGGGAGCTGTTTTTT. It translates to CSASRGNTGELFF.

The chain employs TRBV19 and TRBJ1-3; D ambiguous. Trimming took 6 bases from V and 4 from J, leaving 13 bases between them. The CDR3 totals 14 residues. CDR1 LNHDA and CDR2 SQIVND come from the germline V gene (reference sequence). The CDR3 DNA is TGTGCCAGTAGCCCGGACCTACTCGGAAACACCATATATTTT. Protein sequence: CASSPDLLGNTIYF.